This T cell receptor beta chain was profiled in a study of vaccination effects on CD4 cells after COVID-19. Method: immunoSEQ multiplex PCR; TCRdb's copy keeps in-frame clones and lacks some. Of some 15,000 clones listed, around 79% are singletons. Sequencing followed a ViraFEST assay step that expanded antigen-specific CD4+ T cells with viral peptide pools. Researchers isolated CD4+ T cells once approximately ten days of culture had elapsed. Confirmation by PCR established that the person had SARS-CoV-2 infection between March and December 2020. The vaccine given was either BNT162b2 or mRNA-1273, in two doses. Cultivation was performed at approximately 2.1 million PBMC per well with about 9.6 IU/ml IL-2 and 10 ug/ml peptides added. Study-level results: No early post-infection timepoints were available in the study, which also included few convalescent patients. Clones induced by infection and by vaccine showed marked clonal contraction late after vaccination.

Between the trimmed V and J ends, which lost 3 bases and 1 base, there was a span of 6 bases. The CDR3 consists of 13 residues. The germline gives CDR1 SEHNR, CDR2 FQNEAQ (reference sequence). Of note for this clone: Its antigen is unknown.

The TCR sequence derives from a human donor who had a prior SARS-CoV-2 infection. The sequenced sample was CD4+ T cells from PBMCs cultured with HCoV-NL63 spike peptides, obtained after COVID-19 vaccination. This chain uses TRBV7-9 with TRBJ1-1; D is undetermined. The CDR3 sequence: CASSFDPNTEAFF. DNA for the CDR3: TGTGCCAGCAGCTTCGATCCGAACACTGAAGCTTTCTTT.